Listed below are T cell receptor beta chains from one sample, sequenced in a study of cytomegalovirus exposure and HLA in healthy donors. Repertoires were generated with immunoSEQ multiplex PCR, while TCRdb's copy carries only in-frame clones and drops some. The sample holds approximately 210,000 clones, about 90% seen once. The sequencing input was PBMCs. These TCRs come from a woman between 18 and 29 years old in good health and CMV-seronegative. CDR3s include the opening cysteine and the closing phenylalanine or tryptophan.

CASSLVSRAQYF,TRBV2,TRBJ2-3
CSARDRLEQYF,TRBV20-1,TRBJ2-7
CASSYDRGQSQPQHF,TRBV7-9,TRBJ1-5
CASSHSGKVEGNTIYF,TRBV4-1,TRBJ1-3
CASSLRYERDLEQYF,TRBV28,TRBJ2-7
CASSQEPTSDNEQFF,TRBV4-1,TRBJ2-1
CASSEGGKLFF,TRBV2,TRBJ2-2
CASSQESWARGYTF,TRBV4-1,TRBJ1-2
CASSFTIGFSEAFF,TRBV28,TRBJ1-1
CASSYSGRNEQYF,TRBV28,TRBJ2-7
CASSQNGDSNQPQHF,TRBV4-3,TRBJ1-5
CASRTSGRARADTQYF,TRBV6-6,TRBJ2-3
CASSLGRAKNIQYF,TRBV5-1,TRBJ2-4
CASSITEYSNQPQHF,TRBV19,TRBJ1-5
CASSSLILAGETDTQYF,TRBV27,TRBJ2-3
CASSLAQTGTGVEAFF,TRBV7-6,TRBJ1-1
CSASPQETQYF,TRBV20-1,TRBJ2-5
CASSYPGQGSYEQYF,TRBV6-5,TRBJ2-7
CASSVLRTSGRRTQYF,TRBV5-6,TRBJ2-3
CATSSPPSGRGIQYF,TRBV15,TRBJ2-4
CASSSITRGHTEAFF,TRBV9,TRBJ1-1
CASSFGGPIHEQYF,TRBV7-3,TRBJ2-7
CASSLEGEYNEQFF,TRBV7-7,TRBJ2-1
CAWSLSAGAPPTDTQYF,TRBV30,TRBJ2-3
CASSIDRLRTGAVYEQYF,TRBV19,TRBJ2-7
CASGPGTDTQYF,TRBV27,TRBJ2-3
CASSSSPTDYEQYF,TRBV13,TRBJ2-7
CASSRFPGLAGGEEQFF,TRBV4-1,TRBJ2-1
CAWRSSAKNEQFF,TRBV30,TRBJ2-1
CASSQDIGRESRDEQFF,TRBV14,TRBJ2-1
CASSSTSGRADTQYF,TRBV18,TRBJ2-3
CASSTGQKNTEAFF,TRBV5-4,TRBJ1-1
CASSLGTHNEQFF,TRBV7-9,TRBJ2-1
CASSILTSGRYNEQFF,TRBV19,TRBJ2-1
CASSSLAGEGTGELFF,TRBV5-1,TRBJ2-2
CASSRTTLAGDFEQYF,TRBV4-2,TRBJ2-7
CASSSRQGPNEKLFF,TRBV6-4,TRBJ1-4
CSVRGATNEQFF,TRBV29-1,TRBJ2-1
CASSPEGPAGYNEQFF,TRBV27,TRBJ2-1
CASSFGTSGRHTDTQYF,TRBV7-9,TRBJ2-3
CSVELPGAAEAFF,TRBV29-1,TRBJ1-1
CSVGTDLSGNTIYF,TRBV29-1,TRBJ1-3
CASSRRVDNHNEKLFF,TRBV4-3,TRBJ1-4
CASSLSGSGNTIYF,TRBV5-1,TRBJ1-3
CAIRTVGTLNYGYTF,TRBV10-3,TRBJ1-2
CASSQDQGQGTQYF,TRBV4-1,TRBJ2-5
CASRQGLFSGNTIYF,TRBV11-2,TRBJ1-3
CASSVRGQPQHF,TRBV5-4,TRBJ1-5
CASSLVADTQYF,TRBV5-1,TRBJ2-3
CASSMTSGTGGELFF,TRBV2,TRBJ2-2
CASSEWGTGDSNQPQHF,TRBV2,TRBJ1-5
CASSPGLAPSSYEQYF,TRBV5-1,TRBJ2-7
CASSPPDREKLFF,TRBV2,TRBJ1-4
CASSVDRASYEQYF,TRBV19,TRBJ2-7
CAWSVSPAEAFF,TRBV30,TRBJ1-1